One sample yielded the 19 T cell receptor beta chains listed below, sequenced in a study of response to subunit inactivated influenza vaccine. One entry per CDR3 protein results from TCRdb running MiXCR on the RT-PCR reads. The sample consists of hundreds of thousands of distinct CDR3 sequences, around a fifth of them appearing once. Material: PBMCs from blood, obtained 21 months after vaccination. These receptors came from a man in his fifties or sixties who received an inactivated influenza vaccine.

To note about this clonotype: Because the CDR3's place on the DNA is in doubt, the DNA is left out and the CDR3 is given as listed by TCRdb. V is TRBV21-1 and J is TRBJ2-7; the table's D call, TRBD1, was not checked against the DNA. TRBV21-1 is termed a pseudogene. The CDR3 extends over 15 residues, inclusive of both ends. CDR3 amino acids: CASSTVGTGSYEQYF.

J is TRBJ2-7 and V is TRBV9, with TRBD1 matching 11 bases. There are 14 residues in the CDR3. The germline V gene has CDR1 SGDLS and CDR2 YYNGEE. The V and J ends lost 3 bases and 4 bases, in that order; junction bases with no gene match: 3. The CDR3 is CASSARDRGYEQYF. The CDR3 DNA follows: TGTGCCAGCAGCGCCAGGGACAGGGGGTACGAGCAGTACTTC.

This clonotype has a handful of counts. The chain couples TRBV29-1 to TRBJ1-1; D ambiguous. Germline CDR1 reads SQVTM; CDR2 reads ANQGSEA. This CDR3 spans 12 amino acids. V lost 5 bases to trimming and J lost 5 bases, with 12 bases between them. CDR3 in amino acids: CSVQAEWTEAFF. CDR3 DNA: TGCAGCGTTCAGGCCGAGTGGACTGAAGCTTTCTTT.

This clonotype appeared a few times. CDR3 in DNA: TGTGCCAGCAGCGTCGGAGCGGGGCTCCAAGAGACCCAGTACTTC. Translation gives CASSVGAGLQETQYF. This rearrangement joins TRBV9 to TRBJ2-5, with 7 nucleotides matching TRBD2. Germline CDR1 SGDLS, CDR2 YYNGEE. This CDR3 is built from 15 residues. The V segment lost 2 bases and the J segment 1 base; nucleotides outside the gene matches: 5.

This clonotype showed up just a few times. CDR3 DNA: TGTGCCAGCAGTCCGAATGCCGTTAACTATGGCTACACCTTC. Translating it yields CASSPNAVNYGYTF. This chain connects TRBV12-3 or TRBV12-4 to TRBJ1-2; D not resolved. V shed 5 bases and J shed 1 base, with 11 bases lying between them. This CDR3 comprises 14 residues.

Only a few counts were recorded for this clonotype. V is TRBV30 and J is TRBJ1-3, with a tentative D call TRBD1 (5 bases). The V gene lost 5 bases and the J gene lost 0 bases, with 8 bases spanning the gap. Looked up from germline, CDR1 is GTSNPN and CDR2 is SVGIG (reference sequence). The CDR3 sequence is 13 residues long. Here the CDR3 reads CAWDSLSGNTIYF. The CDR3 DNA reads as TGTGCCTGGGACAGCCTCTCTGGAAACACCATATATTTT.

Notes on this clonotype: The CDR3 does not close with the conserved phenylalanine or tryptophan, likely indicating a read error. The rearrangement links TRBV5-3 to TRBJ1-5; D call uncertain. TRBV5-3 is marked as an open reading frame, function uncertain. The CDR3 has 12 amino acids. Between the trimmed V and J ends, which lost 8 bases and 6 bases, there was a span of 12 bases. The CDR3 spells CASPSSGQPQHI. The CDR3 coding sequence is TGTGCCAGTCCCTCCTCGGGTCAGCCCCAGCATATT.

This clonotype was counted between two and nine times. This sequence joins TRBV20-1 and TRBJ2-1; TRBD2 agrees at 8 bases. Germline V lookup: CDR1 DFQATT, CDR2 SNEGSKA (reference sequence). The CDR3 extends over 15 amino acids. The J segment lost 2 bases and the V segment lost 3 bases, leaving 6 bases of the junction unmatched. CDR3 sequence: CSASKREFPYNEQFF. The DNA of the CDR3 is TGCAGTGCTAGTAAGCGGGAGTTCCCCTACAATGAGCAGTTCTTC.

In its sample, this clonotype was seen many times. The chain employs TRBV5-1 and TRBJ2-3; possibly TRBD2 for D (6 bases). From germline, CDR1 is SGHRS and CDR2 YFSETQ. V was pared by 6 bases and J by 0 bases, with 11 bases between. This CDR3 contains 14 residues. The CDR3 coding sequence is TGCGCCAGCACCGGCGGGGCAAGCACAGATACGCAGTATTTT. It codes for CASTGGASTDTQYF.

In this sample, this clonotype turned up a few times. The rearrangement uses TRBV5-1 and TRBJ1-2; D ambiguous. V was cut by 0 bases and J by 4 bases, with 7 bases left in between. CDR3 length equals 13 residues. From germline, CDR1 is SGHRS and CDR2 YFSETQ. CDR3 DNA sequence: TGCGCCAGCAGCTTGGAGGATATCTATGGCTACACCTTC. Its translation is CASSLEDIYGYTF.

This clonotype was detected only a few times. The CDR3 loop is CASSPTNERYNEQFF. DNA for the CDR3: TGTGCCAGCTCACCAACAAATGAACGGTACAATGAGCAGTTCTTC. The rearrangement joins TRBV18 to TRBJ2-1; D not certain. The CDR3 loop spans 15 amino acids. V was pared by 2 bases and J by 4 bases, with 12 bases between. Germline CDR1 KGHSH, CDR2 LQKENI.

The chain joins TRBV29-1 to TRBJ1-2; D is possibly TRBD1 (5 bases). Germline loops: CDR1 SQVTM, CDR2 ANQGSEA. The V and J ends lost 3 bases and 8 bases respectively, with 10 bases between them. The CDR3 is 11 amino acids. The CDR3 region is CSVDGGIGYTF. Written as DNA, the CDR3 is TGCAGCGTTGATGGGGGGATCGGCTACACCTTC.

Remarks on this clonotype: The germline gene is not matched at one end of the junction; a read error may be the cause. This chain links TRBV6-1 with TRBJ1-6; 11 bases align to TRBD1. In germline, CDR1 is MNHNS, CDR2 SASEGT. This CDR3 region has 16 residues. The CDR3 DNA sequence: TGTGCCAGCAGTCCGGACAGGGGGCATATCAATTCAGCCCTCCACTTT. This translates into CASSPDRGHINSALHF.

The chain joins TRBV27 to TRBJ1-5; no definite D call. The CDR3 has 15 residues. The V gene's germline CDR1 is MNHEY and CDR2 SMNVEV (reference sequence). Trimming stripped 6 bases from V and 0 bases from J, with 12 bases between. The CDR3 spells CASRAGGYSNQPQHF. The CDR3 DNA follows: TGTGCCAGCAGGGCAGGAGGTTATAGCAATCAGCCCCAGCATTTT.

This clonotype was found a few times. The rearrangement uses TRBV11-2 and TRBJ2-1, with D possibly TRBD1 on 7 matching bases. Trimming removed 1 base at V and 3 bases at J, with 10 bases between. Per germline, CDR1 SGHAT and CDR2 FQNNGV. This CDR3 region has 15 residues. The CDR3 coding sequence is TGTGCCAGCAGCTTAGTTCAGGGGGGCTACAATGAGCAGTTCTTC. Protein sequence: CASSLVQGGYNEQFF.

The genes are TRBV6-5 and TRBJ2-2; maybe TRBD1 (5 bases). In germline, CDR1 is MNHEY, CDR2 SVGAGI. The CDR3 extends over 12 amino acids. Trimming shortened V by 6 bases and J by 7 bases, and 9 bases separated the two germline ends. CDR3 in amino acids: CASRQRGGELFF. CDR3 nucleotide sequence: TGTGCCAGCAGACAAAGGGGCGGGGAGCTGTTTTTT.

This chain joins TRBV19 and TRBJ1-5, with 7 bases identical to TRBD1. Germline trimming cut 5 bases from V and 3 bases from J; bases unmatched to any gene: 7. The CDR3 extends over 15 amino acids. In germline, CDR1 is LNHDA, CDR2 SQIVND (reference sequence). CDR3 protein: CASSDATGANQPQHF. The CDR3 coding sequence is TGTGCCAGTAGTGACGCAACAGGGGCCAATCAGCCCCAGCATTTT.

The chain has TRBV7-9 and TRBJ1-4; 10 bases agree with TRBD1. V lost 1 base, J lost 1 base, and 0 bases stayed unmatched. The CDR3 sequence is 16 residues long. The germline V gene encodes CDR1 SEHNR and CDR2 FQNEAQ (reference sequence). The DNA for the CDR3 is TGTGCCAGCAGCTTAGGGGACAGGGGAACTAATGAAAAACTGTTTTTT. It translates to CASSLGDRGTNEKLFF.

This clonotype was recorded at least ten times. This sequence joins TRBV6-5 and TRBJ1-5; D possibly corresponds to TRBD1 (5 bases). The V end was cut by 2 bases, the J end by 4 bases, with 9 bases between. The CDR3 consists of 14 residues. Germline V gene sequence: CDR1 MNHEY, CDR2 SVGAGI. This CDR3 is CASSYGGANQPQHF. The DNA for the CDR3 is TGTGCCAGCAGTTACGGGGGTGCGAATCAGCCCCAGCATTTT.